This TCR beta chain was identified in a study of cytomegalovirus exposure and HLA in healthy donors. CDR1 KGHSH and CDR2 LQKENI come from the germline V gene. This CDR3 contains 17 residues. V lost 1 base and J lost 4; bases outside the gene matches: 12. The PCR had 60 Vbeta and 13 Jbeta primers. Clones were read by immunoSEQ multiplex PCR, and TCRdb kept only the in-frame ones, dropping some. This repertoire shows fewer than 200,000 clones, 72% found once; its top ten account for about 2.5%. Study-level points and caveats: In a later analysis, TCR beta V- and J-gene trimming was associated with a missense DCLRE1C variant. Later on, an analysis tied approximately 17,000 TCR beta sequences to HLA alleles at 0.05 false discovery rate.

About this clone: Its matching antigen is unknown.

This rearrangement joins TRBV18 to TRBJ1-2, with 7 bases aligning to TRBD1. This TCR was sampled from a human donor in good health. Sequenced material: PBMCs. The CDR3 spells CASSPRLGGEPGYGYTF. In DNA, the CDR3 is TGTGCCAGCTCACCACGTTTAGGGGGCGAACCGGGCTATGGCTACACCTTC.